The rows below give T cell receptor beta chains drawn from one sample of a study of OX40 agonist ivuxolimab in advanced cancers. Some clones are missing from TCRdb's copy, which holds only in-frame ones; the method was immunoSEQ multiplex PCR. In the table there are tens of thousands of clones, roughly 88% of which are singletons. The material was CD4+ or CD8+ T cells sorted from blood, obtained in a trial of the OX40 agonist ivuxolimab. Receptors were obtained from an adult with an advanced solid tumor such as melanoma, head and neck, liver or kidney cancer. Both conserved end residues are part of each CDR3. Fields, in order: J gene, D gene, clone size, V gene, CDR3 protein, CDR3 DNA. D genes are given only for firm matches. The listing skips clone size in some rows; elsewhere it reads once, few, many or a size class.

>TRBJ2-7|.|.|TRBV6-5
CASSYVQGGLEQYF
TGTGCCAGCAGTTACGTACAGGGAGGACTCGAGCAGTACTTC
>TRBJ1-2|.|.|TRBV4-2
CASSVDRRGGYTF
TGTGCCAGCAGCGTAGACAGACGCGGCGGCTACACCTTC
>TRBJ1-5|.|.|TRBV28
CASGIGTASSNQPQHF
TGTGCCAGCGGGATTGGGACGGCAAGTAGCAATCAGCCCCAGCATTTT
>TRBJ1-1|.|.|TRBV7-9
CASIKAGNTEAFF
TGTGCCAGCATCAAAGCAGGGAACACTGAAGCTTTCTTT
>TRBJ2-5|TRBD2|.|TRBV10-3
CAISDPTGLAGVGTQYF
TGTGCCATCAGTGACCCAACGGGACTAGCGGGAGTTGGGACCCAGTACTTC
>TRBJ1-5|TRBD1|.|TRBV15
CATSLGGAGGTGNQPQHF
TGTGCCACCAGCCTCGGGGGGGCAGGGGGCACGGGCAATCAGCCCCAGCATTTT
>TRBJ1-5|.|.|TRBV19
CASSIRTEYSNQPQHF
TGTGCCAGTAGTATCCGGACAGAATATAGCAATCAGCCCCAGCATTTT
>TRBJ2-5|.|.|TRBV7-6
CASSTPQGRETQYF
TGTGCCAGCAGCACTCCACAGGGTCGGGAGACCCAGTACTTC
>TRBJ2-7|.|.|TRBV5-5
CASSFPGTLEGEQYF
TGTGCCAGCAGCTTTCCCGGGACCTTAGAGGGCGAGCAGTACTTC
>TRBJ1-1|.|.|TRBV2
CASREDGNTEAFF
TGTGCCAGCAGGGAGGACGGGAACACTGAAGCTTTCTTT
>TRBJ2-7|.|.|TRBV6-1
CASRGDKGSSYEQYF
TGTGCCAGCAGGGGCGATAAGGGTTCCTCCTACGAGCAGTACTTC
>TRBJ1-1|.|.|TRBV2
CASSPERTEAFF
TGTGCCAGCAGCCCTGAGAGAACTGAAGCTTTCTTT
>TRBJ2-3|.|.|TRBV18
CASSPGPSADTQYF
TGTGCCAGCTCACCAGGTCCGAGTGCAGATACGCAGTATTTT
>TRBJ2-1|.|.|TRBV7-3
CASSLQRGGDEQFF
TGTGCCAGCAGCTTACAGAGGGGGGGCGATGAGCAGTTCTTC
>TRBJ2-1|.|.|TRBV19
CASRRRGSSYNEQFF
TGTGCCAGTAGGAGGAGGGGTAGCTCCTACAATGAGCAGTTCTTC
>TRBJ2-3|.|few|TRBV7-9
CASSLGIMTETDTQYF
TGTGCCAGCAGCTTAGGAATTATGACAGAGACAGATACGCAGTATTTT
>TRBJ1-1|.|.|TRBV7-8
CASSLARSNTEAFF
TGTGCCAGCAGCTTAGCACGGTCGAACACTGAAGCTTTCTTT
>TRBJ1-5|.|.|TRBV2
CASRRDTNQPQHF
TGTGCCAGCAGACGGGACACCAATCAGCCCCAGCATTTT
>TRBJ1-2|TRBD1|.|TRBV28
CASRTGQWATYGYTF
TGTGCCAGCAGGACGGGACAGTGGGCCACCTATGGCTACACCTTC
>TRBJ1-1|.|.|TRBV18
CASNGDTEAFF
TGTGCCAGCAACGGGGACACTGAAGCTTTCTTT
>TRBJ2-4|.|.|TRBV6-5
CASRTEKNIQYF
TGTGCCAGCAGGACGGAGAAAAACATTCAGTACTTC
>TRBJ1-1|.|.|TRBV25-1
CASSSYTEAFF
TGTGCCAGCAGTTCGTACACTGAAGCTTTCTTT
>TRBJ1-3|.|.|TRBV30
CAWRTVGNTIYF
TGTGCCTGGAGAACGGTGGGAAACACCATATATTTT
>TRBJ2-5|TRBD2|once|TRBV5-4
CASSLAGNQETQYF
TGTGCCAGCAGTTTAGCGGGAAACCAAGAGACCCAGTACTTC
>TRBJ2-5|.|once|TRBV10-3
CAISDGGLKETQYF
TGTGCCATCAGTGATGGGGGGCTGAAAGAGACCCAGTACTTC
>TRBJ1-5|.|.|TRBV29-1
CSARDVHQPQHF
TGCAGCGCCAGAGATGTACATCAGCCCCAGCATTTT
>TRBJ2-1|TRBD1|.|TRBV11-3
CASSSRDRLNEQFF
TGTGCCAGCAGCTCCCGGGACAGACTCAATGAGCAGTTCTTC
>TRBJ1-2|TRBD1|.|TRBV6-1
CASYRGLGYGYTF
TGTGCCAGCTACAGGGGGCTCGGCTATGGCTACACCTTC
>TRBJ2-5|.|.|TRBV7-9
CASRNTGGETQYF
TGTGCCAGCAGGAATACAGGAGGGGAGACCCAGTACTTC
>TRBJ2-7|TRBD1|.|TRBV28
CASSRGQGGFLREQYF
TGTGCCAGCAGTCGGGGACAGGGAGGTTTCCTTCGCGAGCAGTACTTC
>TRBJ2-6|TRBD1|.|TRBV28
CASSSTGDSGANVLTF
TGTGCCAGCAGTTCCACAGGGGACTCTGGGGCCAACGTCCTGACTTTC
>TRBJ2-5|.|.|TRBV25-1
CASGVTMETQYF
TGTGCCAGCGGGGTTACTATGGAGACCCAGTACTTC
>TRBJ1-2|.|.|TRBV6-1
CASSDLTGGLYGYTF
TGTGCCAGCAGTGATTTGACGGGGGGCCTCTATGGCTACACCTTC
>TRBJ2-1|.|.|TRBV28
CASSNSYYNEQFF
TGTGCCAGCAGTAATAGCTACTACAATGAGCAGTTCTTC
>TRBJ2-1|TRBD2|.|TRBV9
CASSPNRLAGMDEQFF
TGTGCCAGCAGCCCCAACCGACTAGCGGGAATGGATGAGCAGTTCTTC
>TRBJ2-7|.|.|TRBV5-1
CASSPHSGTSTYEQYF
TGCGCCAGCAGCCCACACTCCGGGACTTCTACCTACGAGCAGTACTTC
>TRBJ2-1|.|.|TRBV5-1
CASSGGGSGTALGEQFF
TGCGCCAGCAGCGGGGGCGGAAGCGGGACGGCTCTTGGTGAGCAGTTCTTC
>TRBJ1-2|.|.|TRBV28
CASSFETGNYGYTF
TGTGCCAGCAGTTTTGAGACGGGAAACTATGGCTACACCTTC
>TRBJ2-5|.|.|TRBV11-2
CASSPISRDSLETQYF
TGTGCCAGCAGCCCGATTTCACGGGATAGCCTGGAGACCCAGTACTTC
>TRBJ1-1|.|once|TRBV28
CASSSTTGLNTEAFF
TGTGCCAGCAGTTCAACGACAGGTTTAAACACTGAAGCTTTCTTT
>TRBJ2-7|TRBD2|few|TRBV5-1
CASSLDSGSRYEQYF
TGCGCCAGCAGCTTGGATAGCGGGAGTAGGTACGAGCAGTACTTC
>TRBJ1-2|.|.|TRBV6-5
CASSPQGIYGYTF
TGTGCCAGCAGCCCACAGGGTATCTATGGCTACACCTTC
>TRBJ2-3|.|.|TRBV5-1
CASSLGSSGHNRADTQYF
TGCGCCAGCAGCTTGGGTTCCAGCGGGCATAACCGCGCAGATACGCAGTATTTT
>TRBJ2-5|TRBD2|.|TRBV10-1
CASSDGTSGAQETQYF
TGCGCCAGCAGTGATGGGACTAGCGGAGCCCAAGAGACCCAGTACTTC
>TRBJ2-7|TRBD2|.|TRBV6-1
CASRTSGYEQYF
TGTGCCAGCAGAACTAGCGGTTACGAGCAGTACTTC
>TRBJ2-7|TRBD1|.|TRBV11-2
CASSLGGTETYEQYF
TGTGCCAGCAGCTTAGGGGGGACAGAGACCTACGAGCAGTACTTC